Sequencing of this T cell receptor (beta chain) was carried out in a study of T cells expressing NK-cell markers. Germline V gene data show CDR1 as SGHAT and CDR2 as FQNNGV. The length of the CDR3 is 15 residues. TCRdb reprocessed the 5' RACE reads; each CDR3 protein has one entry and no DNA is given. The repertoire shows about half a million distinct CDR3 sequences; the top ten hold 1.4%. Details on this clonotype: Its antigen is not known.

General study points: Of the CD8+ T cells in six donors, about 1.0-7.0% belonged to dominant NKG2C+ clonotypes.

This sequence was found in a woman aged 50 to 60 in good health. V is TRBV11-2 and J is TRBJ2-6; the D call from TCRdb, TRBD1, cannot be confirmed without DNA. The source material was blood T cells: a sorted CD56 or NKG2C T cell subset, CD4+ or CD8+ T cells, or bulk PBMC T cells (not recorded which). CDR3 sequence reads: CASSSYRGRAPVLTF.